This TCR beta chain came from a study of early T cells in non-severe SARS-CoV-2 infection. TCRdb redid the calling of the 5' RACE reads with MiXCR, one entry per CDR3 protein. The table shows 64,000 or so distinct CDR3 sequences, with around 13% occurring only once. CDR3 length equals 14 residues. V shed 5 bases and J shed 4 bases, with 12 bases lying between them. The germline gives CDR1 SGHVS, CDR2 FNYEAQ. The table lists this clonotype with a few counts. The sample here was whole blood, taken at baseline. The clonotype originates from an adult who was a healthcare worker with PCR-confirmed SARS-CoV-2 infection or an uninfected control (not recorded which). The chain recombines TRBV7-6 with TRBJ1-3, with D possibly matching TRBD1 (5 bases). CDR3 coding DNA: TGTGCCAGCAGCATGGCGGGGACCGGAAACACCATATATTTT. Translated: CASSMAGTGNTIYF.